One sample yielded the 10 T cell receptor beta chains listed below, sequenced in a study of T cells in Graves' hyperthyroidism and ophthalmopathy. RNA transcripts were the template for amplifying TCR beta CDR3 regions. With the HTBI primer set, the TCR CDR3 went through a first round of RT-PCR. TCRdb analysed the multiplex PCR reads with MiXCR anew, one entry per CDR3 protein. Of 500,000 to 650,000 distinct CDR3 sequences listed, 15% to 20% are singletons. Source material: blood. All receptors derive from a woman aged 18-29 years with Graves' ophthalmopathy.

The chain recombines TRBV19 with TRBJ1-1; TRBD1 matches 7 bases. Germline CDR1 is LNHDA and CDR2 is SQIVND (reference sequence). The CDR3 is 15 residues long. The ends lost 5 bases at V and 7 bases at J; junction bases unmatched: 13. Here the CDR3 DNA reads TGTGCCAGTAGTTTCTCGACAGGGTTGTCGGGTGAAGCTTTCTTT. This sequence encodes CASSFSTGLSGEAFF.

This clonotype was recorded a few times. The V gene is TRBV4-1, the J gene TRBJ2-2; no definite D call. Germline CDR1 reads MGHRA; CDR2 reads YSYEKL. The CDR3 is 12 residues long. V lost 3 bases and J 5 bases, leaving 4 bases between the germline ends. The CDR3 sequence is CASSQQTGELFF. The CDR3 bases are TGCGCCAGCAGCCAGCAAACCGGGGAGCTGTTTTTT.

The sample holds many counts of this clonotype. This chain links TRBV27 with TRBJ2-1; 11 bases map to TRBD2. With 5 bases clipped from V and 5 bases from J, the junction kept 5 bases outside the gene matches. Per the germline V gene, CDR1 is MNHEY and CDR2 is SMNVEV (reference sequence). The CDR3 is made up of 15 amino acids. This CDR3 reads CASSRSGGANNEQFF. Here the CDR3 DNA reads TGTGCCAGCAGTCGTAGCGGGGGGGCCAACAATGAGCAGTTCTTC.

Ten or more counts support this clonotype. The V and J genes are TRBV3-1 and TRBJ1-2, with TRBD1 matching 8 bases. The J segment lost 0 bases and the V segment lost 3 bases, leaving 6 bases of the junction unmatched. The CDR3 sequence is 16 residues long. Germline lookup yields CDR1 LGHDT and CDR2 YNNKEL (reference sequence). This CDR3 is CASSHYGTGANYGYTF. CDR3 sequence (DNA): TGTGCCAGCAGCCATTATGGGACAGGAGCTAACTATGGCTACACCTTC.

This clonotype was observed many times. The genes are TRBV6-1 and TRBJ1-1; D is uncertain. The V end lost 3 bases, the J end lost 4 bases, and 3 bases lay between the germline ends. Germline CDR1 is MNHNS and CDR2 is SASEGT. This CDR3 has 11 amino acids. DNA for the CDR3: TGTGCCAGCAGTGATTTCACTGAAGCTTTCTTT. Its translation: CASSDFTEAFF.

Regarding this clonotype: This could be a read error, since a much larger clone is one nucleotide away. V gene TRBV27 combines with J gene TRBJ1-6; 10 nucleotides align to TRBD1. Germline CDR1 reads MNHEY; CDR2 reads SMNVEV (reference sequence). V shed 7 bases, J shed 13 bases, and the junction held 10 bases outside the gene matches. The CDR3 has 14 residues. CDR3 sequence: CASMNGQGVQPLHF. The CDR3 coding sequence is TGTGCCAGCATGAACGGACAGGGGGTGCAGCCCCTCCACTTT.

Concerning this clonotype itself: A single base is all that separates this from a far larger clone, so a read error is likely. The CDR3 DNA reads as TGTGCCAGCAGCCCCGGTGAAGAGGCCCAGTACTTC. It encodes CASSPGEEAQYF. This sequence joins TRBV11-2 and TRBJ2-5; D ambiguous. The CDR3 is 12 residues long. Looked up from germline, CDR1 is SGHAT and CDR2 is FQNNGV.

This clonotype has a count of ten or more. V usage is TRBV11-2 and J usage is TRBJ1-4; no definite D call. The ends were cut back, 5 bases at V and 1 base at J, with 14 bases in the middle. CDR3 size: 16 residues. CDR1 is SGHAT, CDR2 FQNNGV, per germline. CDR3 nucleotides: TGTGCCAGCAGCCAAGGCAGGCGGGGAACTAATGAAAAACTGTTTTTT. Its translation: CASSQGRRGTNEKLFF.

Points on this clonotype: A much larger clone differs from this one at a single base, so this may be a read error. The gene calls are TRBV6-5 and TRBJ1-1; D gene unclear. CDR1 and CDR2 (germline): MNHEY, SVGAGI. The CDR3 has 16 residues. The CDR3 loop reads CASSYRRESVNTEALF. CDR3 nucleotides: TGTGCCAGCAGTTACAGGCGGGAATCCGTGAACACTGAAGCTTTATTT.

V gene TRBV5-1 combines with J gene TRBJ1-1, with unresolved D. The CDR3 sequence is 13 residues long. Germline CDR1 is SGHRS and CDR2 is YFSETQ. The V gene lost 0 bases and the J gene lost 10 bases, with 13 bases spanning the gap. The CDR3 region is CASSLEFTGRAFF. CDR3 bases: TGCGCCAGCAGCTTGGAATTTACGGGGAGAGCTTTCTTT.